This T cell receptor (beta chain) was identified during a study of beta chain features in type 1 diabetes. Study-wide results and limits: Moderate but significant shortening of TCRB CDR3s was recorded in all four CD4+ subsets from Type 1 diabetes patients.

In regard to this clone: Its antigen remains unidentified.

The junction had 5 bases not matched to a gene; V was cut back by 5 bases and J by 4 bases. Germline CDR1 is MDHEN and CDR2 is SYDVKM. CDR3 size: 15 residues. Isolated RNA was reverse transcribed in full, so expressed TCRB transcripts were sequenced. The method was immunoSEQ multiplex PCR; TCRdb's version includes in-frame clones alone and lacks a portion of them. The sample includes roughly 260,000 clones, approximately 11% of them seen just once. This receptor was obtained from a man aged 25-45 years with type 1 diabetes. This chain connects TRBV28 to TRBJ1-5, with 10 bases that match TRBD1. Sequencing was carried out using naive CD4+ T cells from blood. CDR3 sequence (DNA): TGTGCCAGCAGTGCACCGGGACAGGGGAATCAGCCCCAGCATTTT. Protein: CASSAPGQGNQPQHF.